The rows below give T cell receptor beta chains drawn from one sample of a study of blood T cells in healthy people across ages. TCRdb redid the calling of the 5' RACE reads with MiXCR, one entry per CDR3 protein. The data hold more than 650,000 distinct CDR3 sequences, with about 24% observed a single time. The sequenced sample consisted of blood. The source is a man between 70 and 80 years old in good health. CDR3s include the opening cysteine and the closing phenylalanine or tryptophan. The order of the fields is clone size, D gene, CDR3 length, J gene, V gene, CDR3 DNA, CDR3 protein. D genes are given only for firm matches. A row's size may be missing; if present it is once, few, many or a size class.

clone size: NA
D gene: NA
CDR3 length: 12
J gene: TRBJ1-1
V gene: TRBV5-5
CDR3 DNA: TGTGCCAGCAGCACAACAGGACGGGAAGCTTTCTTT
CDR3 protein: CASSTTGREAFF

clone size: NA
D gene: NA
CDR3 length: 15
J gene: TRBJ2-1
V gene: TRBV7-8
CDR3 DNA: TGTGCCAGCAGCTTAGCGTTCACTAGCCCTAATGAGCAGTTCTTC
CDR3 protein: CASSLAFTSPNEQFF

clone size: NA
D gene: NA
CDR3 length: 13
J gene: TRBJ2-5
V gene: TRBV3-1
CDR3 DNA: TGTGCCAGCAGCCGAAAAGGGATTGAGACCCAGTACTTC
CDR3 protein: CASSRKGIETQYF

clone size: few
D gene: NA
CDR3 length: 13
J gene: TRBJ2-5
V gene: TRBV28
CDR3 DNA: TGTGCCAGCAGCCGGCTGAGGGGAGAGACCCAGTACTTC
CDR3 protein: CASSRLRGETQYF

clone size: NA
D gene: NA
CDR3 length: 18
J gene: TRBJ1-1
V gene: TRBV14
CDR3 DNA: TGTGCCAGCAGCCCCGAGGGGTGGCAGCCGAGGCCGAACACTGAAGCTTTCTTT
CDR3 protein: CASSPEGWQPRPNTEAFF

clone size: NA
D gene: TRBD1
CDR3 length: 15
J gene: TRBJ1-5
V gene: TRBV2
CDR3 DNA: TGTGCCAGCAGCGCGCAGGGGGTCAGCAATCAGCCCCAGCATTTT
CDR3 protein: CASSAQGVSNQPQHF

clone size: few
D gene: NA
CDR3 length: 14
J gene: TRBJ1-1
V gene: TRBV3-1
CDR3 DNA: TGTGCCAGCAGCCAAGACATAGGGAACACTGAAGCTTTCTTT
CDR3 protein: CASSQDIGNTEAFF

clone size: few
D gene: NA
CDR3 length: 15
J gene: TRBJ2-7
V gene: TRBV7-8
CDR3 DNA: TGTGCCAGCAGCGCAACCAGGGGCCGATCCTACGAGCAGTACTTC
CDR3 protein: CASSATRGRSYEQYF

clone size: few
D gene: TRBD1
CDR3 length: 14
J gene: TRBJ1-2
V gene: TRBV29-1
CDR3 DNA: TGCAGCGTTGAAGTACAGGGGGCGATCCGTGGCTACACCTTC
CDR3 protein: CSVEVQGAIRGYTF

clone size: few
D gene: TRBD1
CDR3 length: 12
J gene: TRBJ1-1
V gene: TRBV29-1
CDR3 DNA: TGCAGCGGAGGGACAGGGCACACTGAAGCTTTCTTT
CDR3 protein: CSGGTGHTEAFF

clone size: NA
D gene: NA
CDR3 length: 14
J gene: TRBJ2-4
V gene: TRBV6-5
CDR3 DNA: TGTGCCAGCAGCCCAGGGGAGGGGAGAAACATTCAGTACTTC
CDR3 protein: CASSPGEGRNIQYF

clone size: few
D gene: NA
CDR3 length: 14
J gene: TRBJ1-2
V gene: TRBV7-9
CDR3 DNA: TGTGCCAGCAGCCCCGGGTCAACTCCCTATGGCTACACCTTC
CDR3 protein: CASSPGSTPYGYTF

clone size: NA
D gene: NA
CDR3 length: 18
J gene: TRBJ1-4
V gene: TRBV5-5
CDR3 DNA: TGTGCCACCTCTCTGGCGCCGGGGGGGTTCATGGCTAATGAAAAACTGTTTTTT
CDR3 protein: CATSLAPGGFMANEKLFF

clone size: few
D gene: NA
CDR3 length: 13
J gene: TRBJ2-7
V gene: TRBV4-1
CDR3 DNA: TGCGCCAGCAGCCAAGAGGACGCCCGGTCACAGTACTTC
CDR3 protein: CASSQEDARSQYF

clone size: NA
D gene: NA
CDR3 length: 12
J gene: TRBJ2-1
V gene: TRBV12-3/TRBV12-4
CDR3 DNA: TGTGCCAGCAGCTTGGTTTATGGTGAGCAGTTCTTC
CDR3 protein: CASSLVYGEQFF

clone size: NA
D gene: TRBD1
CDR3 length: 13
J gene: TRBJ2-1
V gene: TRBV19
CDR3 DNA: TGTGCCAGTAAGAGGCAGGGGGCAAATGAGCAGTTCTTC
CDR3 protein: CASKRQGANEQFF

clone size: NA
D gene: NA
CDR3 length: 14
J gene: TRBJ1-2
V gene: TRBV6-6
CDR3 DNA: TGTGCCAGCAGCCTCTCTGCCGGGACCTATGGCTACACCTTC
CDR3 protein: CASSLSAGTYGYTF

clone size: many
D gene: NA
CDR3 length: 16
J gene: TRBJ2-3
V gene: TRBV12-3/TRBV12-4
CDR3 DNA: TGTGCCAGCAGTTTCGGGCCAGCTCGATCCACAGATACGCAGTATTTT
CDR3 protein: CASSFGPARSTDTQYF

clone size: NA
D gene: NA
CDR3 length: 15
J gene: TRBJ2-4
V gene: TRBV15
CDR3 DNA: TGTGCCACCAGCAGAGATCCGGGGAGGCAAAACATTCAGTACTTC
CDR3 protein: CATSRDPGRQNIQYF

clone size: NA
D gene: NA
CDR3 length: 14
J gene: TRBJ1-1
V gene: TRBV12-3/TRBV12-4
CDR3 DNA: TGTGCCAGCAGCCGAGCCCTCCACTCCAGCCGCACTTTCTTT
CDR3 protein: CASSRALHSSRTFF

clone size: NA
D gene: NA
CDR3 length: 11
J gene: TRBJ2-7
V gene: TRBV20-1
CDR3 DNA: TGCAGTGCTAGTAGGTGGGACGAGCAGTACTTC
CDR3 protein: CSASRWDEQYF

clone size: NA
D gene: NA
CDR3 length: 15
J gene: TRBJ1-5
V gene: TRBV12-3/TRBV12-4
CDR3 DNA: TGTGCCAGCAGTCCCAGCGGATGGAACAATCAGCCCCAGCATTTT
CDR3 protein: CASSPSGWNNQPQHF

clone size: NA
D gene: NA
CDR3 length: 14
J gene: TRBJ1-2
V gene: TRBV19
CDR3 DNA: TGTGCCAGTAGTCATCGGGCAGCTAACTATGGCTACACCTTC
CDR3 protein: CASSHRAANYGYTF

clone size: NA
D gene: TRBD1
CDR3 length: 16
J gene: TRBJ1-3
V gene: TRBV5-1
CDR3 DNA: TGCGCCAGCAGCGAGGGACAGATTTACTCTGGAAACACCATATATTTT
CDR3 protein: CASSEGQIYSGNTIYF

clone size: many
D gene: NA
CDR3 length: 14
J gene: TRBJ2-3
V gene: TRBV12-3/TRBV12-4
CDR3 DNA: TGTGCCAGCAGTTTGGGGTCCTTTGGGGATACGCAGTATTTT
CDR3 protein: CASSLGSFGDTQYF

clone size: NA
D gene: TRBD1
CDR3 length: 16
J gene: TRBJ2-1
V gene: TRBV13
CDR3 DNA: TGTGCCAGCAGCCCCTGGGACAGGGCTACCTACAATGAGCAGTTCTTC
CDR3 protein: CASSPWDRATYNEQFF

clone size: NA
D gene: TRBD2
CDR3 length: 15
J gene: TRBJ2-4
V gene: TRBV7-2
CDR3 DNA: TGTGCCAGCAGCTCACAGCGGGAGGTGGAAAACATTCAGTACTTC
CDR3 protein: CASSSQREVENIQYF

clone size: NA
D gene: NA
CDR3 length: 15
J gene: TRBJ1-5
V gene: TRBV12-3/TRBV12-4
CDR3 DNA: TGTGCCAGCAGTTTAACGGCAGGGACCAATCAGCCCCAGCATTTT
CDR3 protein: CASSLTAGTNQPQHF

clone size: few
D gene: NA
CDR3 length: 15
J gene: TRBJ2-1
V gene: TRBV12-3/TRBV12-4
CDR3 DNA: TGTGCCAGCATTGCGTTTCGAGGGTCCTACAATGAGCAGTTCTTC
CDR3 protein: CASIAFRGSYNEQFF

clone size: many
D gene: NA
CDR3 length: 15
J gene: TRBJ2-1
V gene: TRBV29-1
CDR3 DNA: TGCAGCGTTGAAGTAGGCCTAGTTACCTACAATGAGCAGTTCTTC
CDR3 protein: CSVEVGLVTYNEQFF

clone size: few
D gene: TRBD1
CDR3 length: 16
J gene: TRBJ2-1
V gene: TRBV12-3/TRBV12-4
CDR3 DNA: TGTGCCAGCACCCGGGACAGGGGACGTTTCTACAATGAGCAGTTCTTC
CDR3 protein: CASTRDRGRFYNEQFF

clone size: NA
D gene: NA
CDR3 length: 13
J gene: TRBJ2-2
V gene: TRBV28
CDR3 DNA: TGTGCCAGCAACGTGGGGCAAACCGGGGAGCTGTTTTTT
CDR3 protein: CASNVGQTGELFF

clone size: NA
D gene: TRBD2
CDR3 length: 17
J gene: TRBJ2-1
V gene: TRBV14
CDR3 DNA: TGTGCCAGCAGTAGAGGGACTAGCGGCAGCTCCTACAATGAGCAGTTCTTC
CDR3 protein: CASSRGTSGSSYNEQFF

clone size: few
D gene: NA
CDR3 length: 15
J gene: TRBJ2-2
V gene: TRBV3-1
CDR3 DNA: TGTGCCAGCAGCCTTAGGGGGGCTCGAACCGGGGAGCTGTTTTTT
CDR3 protein: CASSLRGARTGELFF

clone size: few
D gene: NA
CDR3 length: 13
J gene: TRBJ1-1
V gene: TRBV3-1
CDR3 DNA: TGTGCCAGCAGCCAATACAGGGACACTGAAGCTTTCTTT
CDR3 protein: CASSQYRDTEAFF

clone size: once
D gene: NA
CDR3 length: 16
J gene: TRBJ1-3
V gene: TRBV7-2
CDR3 DNA: TGTGCCAGCAGCTTAGCAGGGCTGGGCGCTGGAAACACCATATATTTT
CDR3 protein: CASSLAGLGAGNTIYF

clone size: NA
D gene: NA
CDR3 length: 16
J gene: TRBJ2-3
V gene: TRBV20-1
CDR3 DNA: TGCAGTGCTAGAGAAGGCGAGGGGGTTACCACAGATACGCAGTATTTT
CDR3 protein: CSAREGEGVTTDTQYF

clone size: NA
D gene: NA
CDR3 length: 12
J gene: TRBJ2-2
V gene: TRBV6-2/TRBV6-3
CDR3 DNA: TGTGCCAGCAGTTACTCCCCCCGGGAGCTGTTTTTT
CDR3 protein: CASSYSPRELFF

clone size: few
D gene: NA
CDR3 length: 15
J gene: TRBJ1-4
V gene: TRBV5-1
CDR3 DNA: TGCGCCAGCAGCTTGGAGGGTAGGCCTAATGAAAAACTGTTTTTT
CDR3 protein: CASSLEGRPNEKLFF

clone size: once
D gene: TRBD2
CDR3 length: 15
J gene: TRBJ2-2
V gene: TRBV11-2
CDR3 DNA: TGTGCCAGCCCTCTAGCGGGTCGTGGCACCGGGGAGCTGTTTTTT
CDR3 protein: CASPLAGRGTGELFF

clone size: many
D gene: NA
CDR3 length: 15
J gene: TRBJ2-1
V gene: TRBV4-3
CDR3 DNA: TGCGCCAGCACCCCGGGGGGGACAGCTTACAATGAGCAGTTCTTC
CDR3 protein: CASTPGGTAYNEQFF

clone size: NA
D gene: NA
CDR3 length: 14
J gene: TRBJ1-5
V gene: TRBV12-3/TRBV12-4
CDR3 DNA: TGTGCCAGCAGGGGTCAGGGGCAAAATCAGCCCCAGCATTTT
CDR3 protein: CASRGQGQNQPQHF

clone size: NA
D gene: NA
CDR3 length: 14
J gene: TRBJ2-3
V gene: TRBV28
CDR3 DNA: TGTGCCAGCAGTTTTCGGCCGGAACCAGATACGCAGTATTTT
CDR3 protein: CASSFRPEPDTQYF

clone size: NA
D gene: TRBD1
CDR3 length: 13
J gene: TRBJ2-1
V gene: TRBV10-3
CDR3 DNA: TGTGCCATTCAGACCGGGACAGACAATGAGCAGTTCTTC
CDR3 protein: CAIQTGTDNEQFF

clone size: few
D gene: TRBD2
CDR3 length: 16
J gene: TRBJ2-1
V gene: TRBV7-3
CDR3 DNA: TGTGCCAGCAGCATACCAGGACTAGAGGACGACAATGAGCAGTTCTTC
CDR3 protein: CASSIPGLEDDNEQFF

clone size: NA
D gene: TRBD1
CDR3 length: 15
J gene: TRBJ2-7
V gene: TRBV28
CDR3 DNA: TGTGCCAGCAGTTTACAGACGACAGGGTACTACGAGCAGTACTTC
CDR3 protein: CASSLQTTGYYEQYF

clone size: few
D gene: NA
CDR3 length: 11
J gene: TRBJ1-2
V gene: TRBV20-1
CDR3 DNA: TGCAGTCTCTCCCGGGCTGGGGGCTACACCTTC
CDR3 protein: CSLSRAGGYTF

clone size: NA
D gene: NA
CDR3 length: 15
J gene: TRBJ2-3
V gene: TRBV5-1
CDR3 DNA: TGCGCCGGCCCAACCAGGTCCCCGGTTATCCAGCCCCAGTATTTT
CDR3 protein: CAGPTRSPVIQPQYF

clone size: NA
D gene: NA
CDR3 length: 14
J gene: TRBJ2-7
V gene: TRBV5-1
CDR3 DNA: TGCGCCAGCAGCGGAACAGGGCTAACCTACGAGCAGTACTTC
CDR3 protein: CASSGTGLTYEQYF

clone size: NA
D gene: NA
CDR3 length: 14
J gene: TRBJ2-7
V gene: TRBV20-1
CDR3 DNA: TGCAGTGCTAAGGGGGAGCGTTTCCGCTACGAGCAGTACTTC
CDR3 protein: CSAKGERFRYEQYF

clone size: NA
D gene: NA
CDR3 length: 16
J gene: TRBJ2-3
V gene: TRBV24-1
CDR3 DNA: TGTGCCACCAGTGGAATAGCGGAGAAGGGCACAGATACGCAGTATTTT
CDR3 protein: CATSGIAEKGTDTQYF

clone size: few
D gene: NA
CDR3 length: 13
J gene: TRBJ2-1
V gene: TRBV7-2
CDR3 DNA: TGTGCCAGCTGCATAGCGGTCCAAAATGAGCAGTTCTTC
CDR3 protein: CASCIAVQNEQFF

clone size: NA
D gene: TRBD2
CDR3 length: 17
J gene: TRBJ2-1
V gene: TRBV12-3/TRBV12-4
CDR3 DNA: TGTGCCAGCAGTCGGGGGCGAGTAGCGGGAGGGCCAAGTGAGCAGTTCTTC
CDR3 protein: CASSRGRVAGGPSEQFF

clone size: few
D gene: NA
CDR3 length: 15
J gene: TRBJ1-1
V gene: TRBV27
CDR3 DNA: TGTGCCAGCAGCTGGACCTTCCCTGGGGGCACTGAAGCTTTCTTT
CDR3 protein: CASSWTFPGGTEAFF

clone size: few
D gene: NA
CDR3 length: 14
J gene: TRBJ2-1
V gene: TRBV20-1
CDR3 DNA: TGCAGTGCCCGACCCCCGGACAGGGAGGGAGAGCAGTTCTTC
CDR3 protein: CSARPPDREGEQFF